The rows below give T cell receptor beta chains drawn from one sample of a study of graft-versus-host responses after intestinal transplantation. Produced via immunoSEQ multiplex PCR; TCRdb's table is partial and in-frame only. The sample lists more than 2,500 clones, roughly 91% occurring once. Sequences were derived from bone marrow, sampled 357 days after transplant. These receptors all stem from a human patient who received an intestinal transplant, so some T cells may come from the graft donor. CDR3s include the opening cysteine and the closing phenylalanine or tryptophan. The order of the fields is clone size, D gene, J gene, V gene, CDR3 protein, CDR3 DNA. A D gene is named only where the DNA matches it firmly. Clone sizes are given selectively: once, few, many, or a class where the clone is expanded.

abundance: -; d_gene: TRBD2; j_gene: TRBJ2-7; v_gene: TRBV6-1; CDR3aa: CASSEASGSSYEQYF; CDR3nt: TGTGCCAGCAGTGAAGCTAGCGGGAGCTCCTACGAGCAGTACTTC
abundance: -; d_gene: -; j_gene: TRBJ2-3; v_gene: TRBV6-1; CDR3aa: CASSESDSHYTDTQYF; CDR3nt: TGTGCCAGCAGTGAATCGGACAGCCACTACACAGATACGCAGTATTTT
abundance: -; d_gene: TRBD2; j_gene: TRBJ2-1; v_gene: TRBV5-1; CDR3aa: CASSSGLADYNEQFF; CDR3nt: TGCGCCAGCAGCTCGGGACTAGCGGACTACAATGAGCAGTTCTTC
abundance: -; d_gene: TRBD1; j_gene: TRBJ2-5; v_gene: TRBV6-6; CDR3aa: CASSSSQGAGETQYF; CDR3nt: TGTGCCAGCAGTTCGTCACAGGGGGCGGGAGAGACCCAGTACTTC
abundance: once; d_gene: TRBD1; j_gene: TRBJ2-1; v_gene: TRBV7-3; CDR3aa: CASSLQGANEQFF; CDR3nt: TGTGCCAGCAGCTTACAGGGGGCCAATGAGCAGTTCTTC
abundance: -; d_gene: -; j_gene: TRBJ2-1; v_gene: TRBV2; CDR3aa: CASSEARGTYNEQFF; CDR3nt: TGTGCCAGCAGTGAAGCCCGCGGGACTTACAATGAGCAGTTCTTC
abundance: -; d_gene: -; j_gene: TRBJ2-3; v_gene: TRBV7-8; CDR3aa: CASSPGGDTQYF; CDR3nt: TGTGCCAGCAGCCCCGGAGGAGATACGCAGTATTTT
abundance: -; d_gene: -; j_gene: TRBJ1-2; v_gene: TRBV5-5; CDR3aa: CASSLSAANYGYTF; CDR3nt: TGTGCCAGCAGCTTATCAGCTGCTAACTATGGCTACACCTTC
abundance: -; d_gene: TRBD1; j_gene: TRBJ1-4; v_gene: TRBV15; CDR3aa: CATSRERQGDEKLFF; CDR3nt: TGTGCCACCAGCAGAGAAAGACAGGGAGATGAAAAACTGTTTTTT
abundance: -; d_gene: TRBD2; j_gene: TRBJ2-1; v_gene: TRBV9; CDR3aa: CASSAQREGNEQFF; CDR3nt: TGTGCCAGCAGCGCTCAGCGGGAGGGCAATGAGCAGTTCTTC
abundance: -; d_gene: -; j_gene: TRBJ2-3; v_gene: TRBV5-1; CDR3aa: CASSEGTDTQYF; CDR3nt: TGCGCCAGCAGCGAGGGCACAGATACGCAGTATTTT
abundance: -; d_gene: -; j_gene: TRBJ2-7; v_gene: TRBV6-6; CDR3aa: CASSYGGHSEQYF; CDR3nt: TGTGCCAGCAGTTACGGGGGACATAGCGAGCAGTACTTC
abundance: -; d_gene: TRBD1; j_gene: TRBJ2-7; v_gene: TRBV2; CDR3aa: CASRAGQGQYEQYF; CDR3nt: TGTGCCAGCAGGGCGGGACAGGGCCAATACGAGCAGTACTTC
abundance: -; d_gene: -; j_gene: TRBJ1-1; v_gene: TRBV27; CDR3aa: CASSLGGGEAFF; CDR3nt: TGTGCCAGCAGTTTAGGGGGAGGGGAAGCTTTCTTT
abundance: -; d_gene: -; j_gene: TRBJ2-1; v_gene: TRBV30; CDR3aa: CAFAHGTAHNEQFF; CDR3nt: TGTGCCTTCGCTCACGGGACGGCTCACAATGAGCAGTTCTTC
abundance: -; d_gene: -; j_gene: TRBJ2-7; v_gene: TRBV6-8; CDR3aa: CATYGGYEQYF; CDR3nt: TGTGCCACCTACGGGGGATACGAGCAGTACTTC
abundance: few; d_gene: TRBD2; j_gene: TRBJ2-1; v_gene: TRBV5-1; CDR3aa: CASSLVGTSEYNEQFF; CDR3nt: TGCGCCAGCAGCTTGGTCGGGACTAGTGAGTACAATGAGCAGTTCTTC
abundance: once; d_gene: -; j_gene: TRBJ1-2; v_gene: TRBV4-1; CDR3aa: CASSQDQAWGYGYTF; CDR3nt: TGCGCCAGCAGCCAAGATCAAGCCTGGGGCTATGGCTACACCTTC
abundance: -; d_gene: -; j_gene: TRBJ1-3; v_gene: TRBV28; CDR3aa: CASTGTGDGNTIYF; CDR3nt: TGTGCCAGCACAGGTACTGGGGATGGAAACACCATATATTTT
abundance: -; d_gene: -; j_gene: TRBJ1-6; v_gene: TRBV21-1; CDR3aa: CASSKAAIYNSPLHF; CDR3nt: TGTGCCAGCAGCAAAGCCGCGATTTATAATTCACCCCTCCACTTT
abundance: -; d_gene: -; j_gene: TRBJ1-5; v_gene: TRBV6-1; CDR3aa: CASSEGSYQPQHF; CDR3nt: TGTGCCAGCAGTGAGGGCAGCTATCAGCCCCAGCATTTT
abundance: once; d_gene: -; j_gene: TRBJ2-3; v_gene: TRBV11-2; CDR3aa: CASSLNRALDTQYF; CDR3nt: TGTGCCAGCAGCCTCAATCGGGCCTTAGATACGCAGTATTTT
abundance: -; d_gene: -; j_gene: TRBJ2-2; v_gene: TRBV9; CDR3aa: CASSVVRGGNTGELFF; CDR3nt: TGTGCCAGCAGCGTAGTTAGGGGGGGAAACACCGGGGAGCTGTTTTTT
abundance: -; d_gene: -; j_gene: TRBJ2-7; v_gene: TRBV7-2; CDR3aa: CASSLLPPSAYEQYF; CDR3nt: TGTGCCAGCAGCTTACTTCCCCCCAGCGCCTACGAGCAGTACTTC
abundance: -; d_gene: TRBD2; j_gene: TRBJ2-1; v_gene: TRBV15; CDR3aa: CATSGELAGGSNGQFF; CDR3nt: TGTGCCACCAGCGGCGAGCTAGCGGGGGGCTCCAATGGGCAGTTCTTC
abundance: -; d_gene: -; j_gene: TRBJ1-6; v_gene: TRBV13; CDR3aa: CASSDRSSYNSPLHF; CDR3nt: TGTGCCAGCAGCGACAGGAGCTCCTATAACTCACCCCTCCACTTT
abundance: once; d_gene: -; j_gene: TRBJ1-1; v_gene: TRBV28; CDR3aa: CASSLGALTEAFF; CDR3nt: TGTGCCAGCAGTTTAGGGGCCTTAACTGAAGCTTTCTTT
abundance: -; d_gene: -; j_gene: TRBJ1-1; v_gene: TRBV5-1; CDR3aa: CASSLGVGAEAFF; CDR3nt: TGCGCCAGCAGCTTAGGGGTTGGAGCTGAAGCTTTCTTT
abundance: -; d_gene: -; j_gene: TRBJ1-1; v_gene: TRBV7-9; CDR3aa: CASSLEEGQEAFF; CDR3nt: TGTGCCAGCAGCTTAGAGGAAGGACAGGAAGCTTTCTTT
abundance: -; d_gene: -; j_gene: TRBJ2-3; v_gene: TRBV9; CDR3aa: CASSVVLNSNTQYF; CDR3nt: TGTGCCAGCAGCGTAGTACTCAATTCTAATACGCAGTATTTT
abundance: -; d_gene: TRBD2; j_gene: TRBJ2-1; v_gene: TRBV7-3; CDR3aa: CASSLIPGLAGGLSDEQFF; CDR3nt: TGTGCCAGCAGCTTAATCCCGGGACTAGCGGGGGGGCTGTCCGATGAGCAGTTCTTC
abundance: once; d_gene: -; j_gene: TRBJ1-2; v_gene: TRBV4-2; CDR3aa: CASSQEEGNYGYTF; CDR3nt: TGTGCCAGCAGCCAAGAGGAGGGGAACTATGGCTACACCTTC
abundance: -; d_gene: -; j_gene: TRBJ1-2; v_gene: TRBV27; CDR3aa: CASRSGGNYDYGYTF; CDR3nt: TGTGCCAGCCGCAGTGGGGGGAACTACGACTATGGCTACACCTTC
abundance: few; d_gene: -; j_gene: TRBJ2-7; v_gene: TRBV9; CDR3aa: CASSSGRGGPFTYEQYF; CDR3nt: TGTGCCAGCAGCTCGGGGAGAGGGGGGCCTTTTACCTACGAGCAGTACTTC
abundance: -; d_gene: TRBD2; j_gene: TRBJ2-3; v_gene: TRBV5-1; CDR3aa: CASSWETSGRVGDTQYF; CDR3nt: TGCGCCAGCAGCTGGGAGACTAGCGGGAGAGTGGGAGATACGCAGTATTTT
abundance: -; d_gene: -; j_gene: TRBJ1-5; v_gene: TRBV6-5; CDR3aa: CASSAIQGNQPQHF; CDR3nt: TGTGCCAGCAGTGCAATCCAGGGTAATCAGCCCCAGCATTTT
abundance: -; d_gene: -; j_gene: TRBJ1-3; v_gene: TRBV2; CDR3aa: CASSLLLGQGNTIYF; CDR3nt: TGTGCCAGCAGCCTATTACTCGGACAGGGAAACACCATATATTTT
abundance: -; d_gene: -; j_gene: TRBJ1-1; v_gene: TRBV7-9; CDR3aa: CASSAANTEAFF; CDR3nt: TGTGCCAGCAGCGCCGCGAACACTGAAGCTTTCTTT
abundance: -; d_gene: -; j_gene: TRBJ1-1; v_gene: TRBV28; CDR3aa: CASNHRGEGTEAFF; CDR3nt: TGTGCCAGCAACCACCGGGGAGAGGGCACTGAAGCTTTCTTT
abundance: -; d_gene: TRBD1; j_gene: TRBJ2-7; v_gene: TRBV5-1; CDR3aa: CASSFGQGPSYEQYF; CDR3nt: TGCGCCAGCAGCTTCGGACAGGGGCCTTCCTACGAGCAGTACTTC
abundance: -; d_gene: -; j_gene: TRBJ2-7; v_gene: TRBV19; CDR3aa: CASSIGAGPYEQYF; CDR3nt: TGTGCCAGTAGTATCGGAGCAGGGCCCTACGAGCAGTACTTC
abundance: -; d_gene: -; j_gene: TRBJ1-1; v_gene: TRBV27; CDR3aa: CASSFSGNTEAFF; CDR3nt: TGTGCCAGCAGTTTTTCGGGGAACACTGAAGCTTTCTTT
abundance: -; d_gene: -; j_gene: TRBJ1-6; v_gene: TRBV6-5; CDR3aa: CASSYRGKDNSPLHF; CDR3nt: TGTGCCAGCAGTTACAGGGGAAAAGATAATTCACCCCTCCACTTT
abundance: -; d_gene: -; j_gene: TRBJ1-1; v_gene: TRBV5-6; CDR3aa: CASSFSNTEAFF; CDR3nt: TGTGCCAGCAGCTTCAGTAACACTGAAGCTTTCTTT
abundance: -; d_gene: -; j_gene: TRBJ2-6; v_gene: TRBV8-2; CDR3aa: CGICERTTQSRANVLTF; CDR3nt: TGTGGCATTTGCGAGAGGACAACGCAAAGTCGGGCCAACGTCCTGACTTTC
abundance: -; d_gene: TRBD1; j_gene: TRBJ1-3; v_gene: TRBV9; CDR3aa: CASSVDPRQGSSGNTIYF; CDR3nt: TGTGCCAGCAGCGTAGACCCCCGACAGGGGAGCTCTGGAAACACCATATATTTT
abundance: -; d_gene: TRBD1; j_gene: TRBJ2-3; v_gene: TRBV14; CDR3aa: CASSTGTGGRDTQYF; CDR3nt: TGTGCCAGCAGCACCGGGACAGGGGGCAGAGATACGCAGTATTTT
abundance: few; d_gene: -; j_gene: TRBJ2-1; v_gene: TRBV21-1; CDR3aa: CANHSDNEQFF; CDR3nt: TGTGCCAACCATTCCGACAATGAGCAGTTCTTC
abundance: -; d_gene: -; j_gene: TRBJ2-5; v_gene: TRBV11-1; CDR3aa: CASSPRDLRETQYF; CDR3nt: TGTGCCAGCAGCCCTCGGGACCTTCGGGAGACCCAGTACTTC
abundance: -; d_gene: TRBD2; j_gene: TRBJ2-5; v_gene: TRBV4-1; CDR3aa: CASSQRQRLACWEETQYF; CDR3nt: TGCGCCAGCAGCCAAAGACAAAGACTAGCGTGTTGGGAAGAGACCCAGTACTTC
abundance: once; d_gene: -; j_gene: TRBJ1-4; v_gene: TRBV28; CDR3aa: CASRPTNPGGEKLFF; CDR3nt: TGTGCCAGCAGGCCCACGAACCCCGGGGGAGAAAAACTGTTTTTT
abundance: -; d_gene: TRBD1; j_gene: TRBJ2-2; v_gene: TRBV6-6; CDR3aa: CASSYSTGDLTGELFF; CDR3nt: TGTGCCAGCAGTTACTCGACAGGGGATTTGACCGGGGAGCTGTTTTTT
abundance: -; d_gene: -; j_gene: TRBJ1-3; v_gene: TRBV7-9; CDR3aa: CASSLKRGQEGNTIYF; CDR3nt: TGTGCCAGCAGCTTAAAGAGAGGGCAAGAAGGAAACACCATATATTTT